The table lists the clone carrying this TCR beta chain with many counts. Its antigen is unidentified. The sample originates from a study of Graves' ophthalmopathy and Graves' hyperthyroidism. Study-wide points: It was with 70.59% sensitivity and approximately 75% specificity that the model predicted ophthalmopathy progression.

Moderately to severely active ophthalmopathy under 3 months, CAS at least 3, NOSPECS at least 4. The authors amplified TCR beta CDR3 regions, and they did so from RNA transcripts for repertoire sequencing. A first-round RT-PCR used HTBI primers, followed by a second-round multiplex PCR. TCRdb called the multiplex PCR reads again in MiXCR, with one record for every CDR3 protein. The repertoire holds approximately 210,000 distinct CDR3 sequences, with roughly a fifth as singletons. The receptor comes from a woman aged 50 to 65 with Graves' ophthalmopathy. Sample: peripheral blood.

The chain's CDR3 is CASRIDRAARSQPQHF. The CDR3 region has the DNA TGTGCCAGCAGGATAGACAGGGCCGCTCGTAGTCAGCCCCAGCATTTT. The V gene is TRBV2, the J gene TRBJ1-5, with 7 bases that match TRBD1. The CDR3 covers 16 residues. From germline, CDR1 is SNHLY and CDR2 FYNNEI. The trim removed 6 bases at V and 6 bases at J, leaving 14 bases unmatched.